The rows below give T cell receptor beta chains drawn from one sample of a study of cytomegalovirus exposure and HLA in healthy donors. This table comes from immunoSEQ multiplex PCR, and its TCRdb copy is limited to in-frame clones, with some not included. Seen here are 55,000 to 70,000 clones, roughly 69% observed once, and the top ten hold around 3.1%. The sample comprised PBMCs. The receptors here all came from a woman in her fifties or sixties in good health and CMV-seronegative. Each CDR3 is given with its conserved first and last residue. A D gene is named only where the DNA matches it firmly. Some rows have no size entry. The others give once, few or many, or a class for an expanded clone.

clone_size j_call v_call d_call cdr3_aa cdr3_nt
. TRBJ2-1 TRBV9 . CASSVGGEIGHEQFF TGTGCCAGCAGCGTAGGGGGGGAGATAGGCCATGAGCAGTTCTTC
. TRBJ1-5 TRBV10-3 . CAISEPGSGGNQPQHF TGTGCCATCAGTGAGCCGGGGTCAGGGGGCAATCAGCCCCAGCATTTT
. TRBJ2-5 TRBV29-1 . CSVGGRVMRETQYF TGCAGCGTTGGGGGCAGGGTGATGCGAGAGACCCAGTACTTC
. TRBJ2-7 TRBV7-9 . CASSPRLGSYEQYF TGTGCCAGCAGCCCGAGACTAGGCTCCTACGAGCAGTACTTC
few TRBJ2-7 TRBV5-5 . CASSLGAGPGTPYEQYF TGTGCCAGCAGCTTGGGGGCGGGGCCAGGGACTCCCTACGAGCAGTACTTC
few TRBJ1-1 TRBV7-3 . CASSLRAGGNTEAFF TGTGCCAGCAGCTTAAGGGCGGGGGGGAACACTGAAGCTTTCTTT
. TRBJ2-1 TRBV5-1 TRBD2 CASSTLTSGYNEQFF TGCGCCAGCAGCACCCTCACTAGCGGCTACAATGAGCAGTTCTTC
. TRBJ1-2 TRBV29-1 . CSVGGQGNYGYTF TGCAGCGTTGGGGGCCAAGGGAACTATGGCTACACCTTC
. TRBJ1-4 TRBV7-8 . CASSQRQATNEKLFF TGTGCCAGCAGCCAACGACAGGCAACTAATGAAAAACTGTTTTTT
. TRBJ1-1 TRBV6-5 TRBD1 CASKGAGNTEAFF TGTGCCAGCAAGGGGGCAGGGAACACTGAAGCTTTCTTT
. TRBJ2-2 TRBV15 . CATSKGVTGELFF TGTGCCACCAGCAAGGGAGTCACCGGGGAGCTGTTTTTT